These 15 T cell receptor beta chains share one sample of origin, sequenced in a study of molecular identifiers for immune sequencing clone quantification. Via MiXCR, TCRdb re-called the PCR reads, giving one row per CDR3 protein. The table lists about 510,000 distinct CDR3 sequences, 25% of them singletons, with roughly 0.77% in the top ten. Sequencing input: naive CD8+ T cells from blood, with Jurkat cell RNA spiked in. Regarding subset: FACS-sorted CD8+CD4-CCR7+CD45RA+ naive T cells. These receptors were taken from a human donor in good health. Some libraries in this study had Jurkat cell RNA spiked in.

This sequence joins TRBV6-2 or TRBV6-3 and TRBJ2-1; D not certain. The CDR3 contains 13 residues. Germline V lookup: CDR1 MNHEY, CDR2 SVGEGT. The V end lost 4 bases, the J end lost 7 bases, and 11 bases lay between the germline ends. The DNA for the CDR3 is TGTGCCAGCAGTTCATCTCTGGGGAATGAGCAGTTCTTC. It yields the protein CASSSSLGNEQFF.

Concerning this clonotype: With a much larger clone just one base away, this may be a read error. The chain links TRBV7-2 to TRBJ2-7, with a tentative D call TRBD1 (5 bases). In germline, CDR1 is SGHTA, CDR2 FQGNSA. The CDR3 runs 14 residues. The CDR3 here is CASSLGVQGYEEYF. DNA for the CDR3: TGTGCCAGCAGCTTAGGCGTCCAGGGCTACGAGGAGTACTTC.

The gene calls are TRBV3-2 and TRBJ1-2. TRBV3-2 is noted as a pseudogene. The CDR3 covers 15 residues. The CDR3 DNA sequence: TGTGCCAGCAATGAACAGTCACTAGCTAACTATGGCTACACCTTC. Translation gives CASNEQSLANYGYTF.

This clonotype has a count of ten or more. V gene TRBV27 combines with J gene TRBJ2-7; 9 bases match TRBD2. This CDR3 region has 15 residues. V dropped 7 bases and J dropped 2; count of bases not matched to a gene: 9. CDR1 and CDR2 from the germline V gene are MNHEY and SMNVEV (reference sequence). The CDR3 sequence: CASTISGGLPYEQYF. In nucleotides, the CDR3 is TGTGCCAGCACCATTAGCGGGGGCCTACCCTACGAGCAGTACTTC.

V is TRBV10-3 and J is TRBJ2-7; D possibly corresponds to TRBD2 (5 bases). V gave up 3 bases and J gave up 3 bases, with 9 bases separating them. CDR1 and CDR2 (germline): ENHRY, SYGVKD. This CDR3 spans 13 amino acids. The CDR3 loop is CAISEADGYEQYF. CDR3 bases: TGTGCCATCAGTGAAGCGGACGGCTACGAGCAGTACTTC.

The CDR3 DNA sequence: TGTGCCAGCAGCCAAGAGTATCAGATGAACACCGGGGAGCTGTTTTTT. It is translated as CASSQEYQMNTGELFF. The rearrangement joins TRBV4-2 to TRBJ2-2, with no clear D. V was clipped by 0 bases and J by 1 base, with 9 bases between them. The CDR3 extends over 16 amino acids. Germline assignment: CDR1 LGHNA and CDR2 YNFKEQ.

V is TRBV20-1 and J is TRBJ2-2; 12 bases are a match to TRBD2. Looked up from germline, CDR1 is DFQATT and CDR2 is SNEGSKA (reference sequence). Unmatched junction bases numbered 11, after V lost 6 bases and J lost 0 bases. The CDR3 consists of 18 residues. CDR3 amino acids: CSAPEASGRDANTGELFF. The CDR3 DNA is TGCAGTGCCCCAGAGGCTAGCGGGAGGGACGCGAACACCGGGGAGCTGTTTTTT.

On this clonotype: The junction does not match germline at one end; this may be a read error. The CDR3 spells CASSSARGAGDPYEQCF. Here the CDR3 DNA reads TGTGCCAGCAGTTCCGCCCGGGGGGCGGGAGACCCCTACGAGCAGTGCTTC. This sequence joins TRBV6-2 or TRBV6-3 and TRBJ2-7; maybe TRBD2 (7 bases). The CDR3 loop spans 17 amino acids. CDR1 and CDR2 (germline): MNHEY, SVGEGT.

This clonotype was counted at least ten times. The V call is TRBV2, the J call TRBJ1-2, with TRBD1 matching over 7 bases. After removal of 2 bases from V and 0 bases from J, the junction contained 3 bases not matched to a gene. The CDR3 totals 15 residues. The germline V gene encodes CDR1 SNHLY and CDR2 FYNNEI. The CDR3 region is CASSEHRGSNYGYTF. DNA of the CDR3: TGTGCCAGCAGTGAACACAGGGGTTCTAACTATGGCTACACCTTC.

This clonotype was seen repeatedly, ten times or more. The CDR3 spells CASSPQQGLNEKLFF. Here the CDR3 DNA reads TGTGCCAGCAGTCCACAACAGGGACTTAATGAAAAACTGTTTTTT. V gene TRBV12-3 or TRBV12-4 combines with J gene TRBJ1-4, with D tentatively TRBD1 (6 bases). The CDR3 loop spans 15 amino acids. Trimming cost V 5 bases and J 4 bases, with 14 bases left between them.

A few counts support this clonotype. The gene calls are TRBV7-9 and TRBJ1-4; D might be TRBD1 (5 bases). This CDR3 is 13 amino acids long. Trimming removed 4 bases at V and 8 bases at J, with 11 bases between. Germline values: CDR1 SEHNR, CDR2 FQNEAQ (reference sequence). CDR3 sequence (DNA): TGTGCCAGCAGCTCCCTTTGGGGCGAAAAACTGTTTTTT. The encoded protein is CASSSLWGEKLFF.

This chain joins TRBV5-6 and TRBJ2-3; TRBD1 matches 7 bases. The CDR3 runs to 14 residues. The V segment lost 1 base and the J segment 4 bases; nucleotides outside the gene matches: 3. Germline lookup yields CDR1 SGHDT and CDR2 YYEEEE. CDR3 amino acids: CASSLTDRADTQYF. The CDR3 DNA reads as TGTGCCAGCAGCTTGACCGACAGGGCAGATACGCAGTATTTT.

In its sample, this clonotype was seen a few times. One end of the junction does not line up with germline, which may come from a read error. The chain recombines TRBV19 with TRBJ1-1; no clear D gene. The CDR3 spans 13 residues. Germline V gene data show CDR1 as LNHDA and CDR2 as SQIVND (reference sequence). CDR3 loop: CASSINTNTKAFF. The CDR3 region has the DNA TGTGCCAGTAGTATAAACACGAACACTAAAGCTTTCTTT.

This clonotype was observed many times. The CDR3 region is CASSLEGNIYEQYF. CDR3 DNA: TGCGCCAGCAGCTTGGAGGGTAACATCTACGAGCAGTACTTC. The chain links TRBV5-1 to TRBJ2-7; D remains unclear. The CDR3 is made up of 14 amino acids. Germline V gives CDR1 SGHRS, CDR2 YFSETQ. V gave up 0 bases and J gave up 3 bases, with 10 bases separating them.

This clonotype has only a few counts. The V call is TRBV19, the J call TRBJ2-1; 10 bases are shared with TRBD2. The CDR3 loop spans 12 amino acids. V shed 9 bases and J 10 bases; nucleotides not matched to a gene: 6. Germline loops: CDR1 LNHDA, CDR2 SQIVND (reference sequence). For the CDR3, the DNA is TGTGCCAGCTCGGGACTAGCGTTGGAGCAGTTCTTC. The encoded protein is CASSGLALEQFF.